One and the same sample provided the 24 T cell receptor beta chains below, sequenced in a study of blood T cell repertoires in COVID-19. Data came from immunoSEQ multiplex PCR; TCRdb stores just in-frame clones and leaves some out. The profile shows 150,000 to 200,000 clones, just under 90% of them singletons. Sequenced: peripheral blood. These TCRs come from a young man with active or convalescent COVID-19.

This clone has just one count. V is TRBV7-9 and J is TRBJ2-7; D not resolved. Trimming removed 5 bases at V and 7 bases at J, with 12 bases between. Germline V CDR1 and CDR2: SEHNR, FQNEAQ (reference sequence). The CDR3 spans 12 residues. The CDR3: CASSLITREQYF. As DNA, the CDR3 is TGTGCCAGCAGCCTAATAACCCGGGAGCAGTACTTC.

The chain couples TRBV6-2 or TRBV6-3 to TRBJ1-1; no clear D. The V gene lost 3 bases and the J gene lost 4 bases, with 15 bases spanning the gap. The length of the CDR3 is 15 residues. CDR1 is MNHEY, CDR2 SVGEGT, per germline. The CDR3 is CASSYRISGSTEAFF. The CDR3 coding sequence is TGTGCCAGCAGTTATCGGATTTCCGGGAGCACTGAAGCTTTCTTT.

The chain recombines TRBV11-3 with TRBJ1-4; tentatively, D is TRBD1 (5 bases). CDR1 and CDR2 from the germline V gene are SGHNT and YENEEA. V was pared by 3 bases and J by 5 bases, with 10 bases between. This CDR3 comprises 14 residues. DNA of the CDR3: TGTGCCAGCAGCTTCGACGGGGGGAATGAAAAACTGTTTTTT. Its protein product is CASSFDGGNEKLFF.

V gene TRBV14 combines with J gene TRBJ2-3; TRBD2 might be the D (6 bases). The germline gives CDR1 SGHDN, CDR2 FVKESK. The CDR3 loop spans 14 amino acids. V was shortened by 4 bases and J by 8 bases, with 16 bases between the two germline ends. The CDR3 spells CASSRGAPIGTQYF. DNA for the CDR3: TGTGCCAGCAGCCGCGGGGCACCGATTGGTACGCAGTATTTT.

Concerning this clone itself: Mismatch with germline at one junction end may stem from a read error. This chain connects TRBV30 to TRBJ1-2; D not resolved. The CDR3 has 16 residues. CDR1 and CDR2 (germline): GTSNPN, SVGIG (reference sequence). The CDR3 DNA sequence: TGTGCCTGGAGTGTAACCGTACTGTTGGGCAACTCTGGCTACACCTTC. Amino acid sequence: CAWSVTVLLGNSGYTF.

The rearrangement joins TRBV2 to TRBJ2-7, with TRBD1 matching 7 bases. CDR3 size: 13 residues. Germline CDR1 and CDR2: SNHLY and FYNNEI. V shed 7 bases, J shed 6 bases, and the junction held 9 bases outside the gene matches. The CDR3 DNA follows: TGTGCCAGCAACCGACAGGGAATGGGCGAGCAGTACGTC. Its protein product is CASNRQGMGEQYV.

This chain joins TRBV6-5 and TRBJ2-3, with D perhaps matching TRBD1 (5 bases). Germline CDR1 is MNHEY and CDR2 is SVGAGI. Trimming took 8 bases from V and 2 from J, leaving 17 bases between them. The CDR3 runs 15 residues. CDR3 sequence (DNA): TGTGCCAGCGGATACCAGCAGGGCTCCACAGATACGCAGTATTTT. The encoded protein is CASGYQQGSTDTQYF.

For the CDR3, the DNA is TGCGCCAGCAGCTTGGACACTGGGACAGCCAACTCTGGGGCCAACGTCCTGACTTTC. This translates into CASSLDTGTANSGANVLTF. This rearrangement joins TRBV5-1 to TRBJ2-6; 7 positions match TRBD1. The CDR3 has 19 amino acids. CDR1 is SGHRS and CDR2 is YFSETQ in the germline V gene. The ends lost 0 bases at V and 0 bases at J; junction bases unmatched: 9.

The V call is TRBV27, the J call TRBJ2-3; no clear D. CDR3 length: 16 amino acids. Trimming removed 5 bases at V and 0 bases at J, with 15 bases between. CDR1 and CDR2 from the germline V gene are MNHEY and SMNVEV (reference sequence). Written as DNA, the CDR3 is TGTGCCAGCAGTGTCCTCAGCCAGGTCAGCACAGATACGCAGTATTTT. Translating it yields CASSVLSQVSTDTQYF.

The V and J genes are TRBV7-9 and TRBJ2-6; D is ambiguous. In germline, CDR1 is SEHNR, CDR2 FQNEAQ (reference sequence). V lost 5 bases, J lost 0 bases, and 8 bases lay in between. This CDR3 is 15 amino acids long. CDR3 region: CASSPRSSGANVLTF. CDR3 in DNA: TGTGCCAGCAGCCCCCGGAGCTCTGGGGCCAACGTCCTGACTTTC.

The rearrangement links TRBV11-3 to TRBJ2-7; 10 positions match TRBD2. Unmatched junction bases numbered 4, after V lost 2 bases and J lost 0 bases. This CDR3 is 16 amino acids long. Germline values: CDR1 SGHNT, CDR2 YENEEA. The CDR3 reads CASSLKSGRVSYEQYF. The CDR3 nucleotides read TGTGCCAGCAGCTTAAAGAGCGGGAGGGTCTCCTACGAGCAGTACTTC.

The chain recombines TRBV19 with TRBJ2-1, with TRBD1 matching over 9 bases. The CDR3 extends over 16 amino acids. Trimming took 6 bases from V and 4 from J; bases not matched to a gene: 10. Germline CDR1 is LNHDA and CDR2 is SQIVND (reference sequence). The CDR3 DNA follows: TGTGCCAGTAGGAGTGTTAGACAGGGGGGGTACAATGAGCAGTTCTTC. This codes for CASRSVRQGGYNEQFF.

The genes are TRBV7-6 and TRBJ2-7, with 10 bases matching TRBD2. CDR1 is SGHVS and CDR2 is FNYEAQ in the germline V gene. This CDR3 has 17 residues. Trimming removed 5 bases from V and 4 bases from J; junction bases left unmatched: 14. The CDR3 spells CASSPPGWASGSYEQYF. The CDR3 nucleotides are TGTGCCAGCAGCCCTCCTGGTTGGGCTAGCGGGAGTTACGAGCAGTACTTC.

The CDR3 DNA reads as TGTGCCAGCAGCCGCGGACAGGGGGCGCGAACTGAAGCTTTCTTT. This translates into CASSRGQGARTEAFF. J is TRBJ1-1 and V is TRBV6-6, with 11 bases identical to TRBD1. The CDR3 runs 15 residues. V shed 6 bases, J shed 5 bases, and the junction held 8 bases outside the gene matches. Germline V CDR1 and CDR2: MNHNY, SVGAGI (reference sequence).

The rearrangement joins TRBV5-1 to TRBJ1-6; TRBD1 agrees at 7 bases. The CDR3 totals 15 residues. Germline lookup yields CDR1 SGHRS and CDR2 YFSETQ. V shed 4 bases and J 3 bases; nucleotides not matched to a gene: 4. The CDR3 DNA reads as TGCGCCAGCAGCCCCGGGACAGTCTATAATTCACCCCTCCACTTT. It codes for CASSPGTVYNSPLHF.

The rearrangement links TRBV7-9 to TRBJ2-3; D perhaps matches TRBD2 (5 bases). The V end lost 6 bases, the J end lost 2 bases, and 12 bases lay between the germline ends. The length of the CDR3 is 14 residues. CDR1 and CDR2 from the germline V gene are SEHNR and FQNEAQ (reference sequence). The CDR3 DNA reads TGTGCCAGCAGGAACCGAGGGTCCACAGATACGCAGTATTTT. It translates to CASRNRGSTDTQYF.

The J gene is TRBJ2-1, the V gene TRBV2; TRBD2 aligns across 12 bases. Germline assignment: CDR1 SNHLY and CDR2 FYNNEI. The CDR3 covers 16 residues. V trimming: 6 bases; J trimming: 2 bases; junction bases outside the gene matches: 5. CDR3 protein: CASSKLAGGTYNEQFF. CDR3 sequence (DNA): TGTGCCAGCAGCAAACTAGCGGGGGGTACCTACAATGAGCAGTTCTTC.

This chain joins TRBV27 and TRBJ2-1; D is perhaps TRBD1 (6 bases). Germline CDR1 and CDR2: MNHEY and SMNVEV (reference sequence). Trimming left V 0 bases short and J 2 bases short, with 14 bases between. The CDR3 has 17 amino acids. Here the CDR3 DNA reads TGTGCCAGCAGTTTATCTGGAACAGGGTCAGCCTACAATGAGCAGTTCTTC. Translated: CASSLSGTGSAYNEQFF.

The chain has TRBV15 and TRBJ2-3; 9 bases match TRBD2. Germline loops: CDR1 LNHNV, CDR2 YYDKDF (reference sequence). V was clipped by 1 base and J by 3 bases; unmatched bases: 11. The CDR3 runs to 18 residues. The CDR3: CATSRGFLGAGGTDTQYF. The DNA for the CDR3 is TGTGCCACCAGCAGAGGTTTTCTTGGCGCGGGGGGGACAGATACGCAGTATTTT.

The chain has TRBV3-1 (or the pseudogene TRBV3-2) and TRBJ2-2, with TRBD2 identical over 11 bases. CDR1 and CDR2 from the germline V gene are LGHDT and YNNKEL (reference sequence). The CDR3 is made up of 15 amino acids. J lost 6 bases, V lost 8 bases, and 8 bases had no gene match. In DNA, the CDR3 is TGTGCCAGCTCATCGGGACTAGCGGAGGCCGGGGAGCTGTTTTTT. It encodes CASSSGLAEAGELFF.

The V gene is TRBV25-1, the J gene TRBJ1-5; no definite D call. V lost 3 bases and J lost 4, with 7 bases in between. CDR1 is MGHDK, CDR2 SYGVNS, per germline. This CDR3 region has 13 residues. Written as DNA, the CDR3 is TGTGCCAGCAGTGATTATCGGAATCAGCCCCAGCATTTT. Translation gives CASSDYRNQPQHF.

This chain links TRBV11-3 with TRBJ1-1, with TRBD1 as a possible D gene (6 bases). V was trimmed by 0 bases and J by 1 base, leaving 9 bases between them. The CDR3 length is 15 residues. Germline assignment: CDR1 SGHNT and CDR2 YENEEA. Here the CDR3 reads CASSLEGAKNTEAFF. The CDR3 DNA follows: TGTGCCAGCAGCTTAGAGGGGGCGAAGAACACTGAAGCTTTCTTT. Combining the CDR3 with reference TRBV11-3 and TRBJ1-1 gives the whole variable domain EAGVVQSPRYKIIEKKQPVAFWCNPISGHNTLYWYLQNLGQGPELLIRYENEEAVDDSQLPKDRFSAERLKGVDSTLKIQPAELGDSAVYLCASSLEGAKNTEAFFGQGTRLTVV.

There are a few counts of this clone. The chain recombines TRBV5-1 with TRBJ1-3; a weak D match, TRBD1 (5 bases). V was cut by 4 bases and J by 0 bases, with 14 bases left in between. Germline values: CDR1 SGHRS, CDR2 YFSETQ. This CDR3 region has 16 residues. CDR3 coding DNA: TGCGCCAGCAGCCTGGGACGGGACTACTCTGGAAACACCATATATTTT. Translated: CASSLGRDYSGNTIYF.

CDR3 sequence (DNA): TGCGCCAGCAGCCATTCCCCTGGGGGGGAGGGCCCGGAGACCCAGTACTTC. Amino acid sequence: CASSHSPGGEGPETQYF. The chain couples TRBV4-1 to TRBJ2-5, with 7 bases aligning to TRBD2. V shed 3 bases, J shed 5 bases, and the junction held 15 bases outside the gene matches. Germline V gene data show CDR1 as MGHRA and CDR2 as YSYEKL. This CDR3 contains 17 residues.